This paragraph reports one T cell receptor beta chain. This sample was included in a study of blood T cell repertoires in COVID-19. Study details: Spain, Italy and the United States supplied samples that represented acute and convalescent COVID-19.

Original processing methods: Researchers report that nucleated cell counts were estimated from reference gene primer amplification. Libraries were prepared by immunoSEQ multiplex PCR; TCRdb keeps only in-frame clonotypes and omits some of them. The V and J calls and the clone size are those of that table, but D and trimming were determined from the DNA. The sample has 45,000 to 55,000 clones; roughly 87% are singletons. The CDR3 loop spans 15 amino acids. From germline, CDR1 is LGHNA and CDR2 YNFKEQ. V dropped 3 bases and J dropped 0 bases, with 10 bases sitting between them. Material: peripheral blood. The origin of this receptor is a human donor in a cohort sampled during active COVID-19. V and J are TRBV4-2 and TRBJ2-3; D may be TRBD2 (6 bases). CDR3 nucleotide sequence: TGTGCCAGCAGCCAGGACGGGGGAAGCACAGATACGCAGTATTTT. Protein sequence: CASSQDGGSTDTQYF.